This entry lists 28 T cell receptor beta chains sequenced from one sample in a study of blood T cell repertoires in COVID-19. The repertoire was sequenced with immunoSEQ multiplex PCR; TCRdb's copy has only in-frame clones and lacks some. The sample has roughly 38,000 clones, 88% seen once; the top ten hold 7.5% to 10%. Sequenced material: peripheral blood. These receptors came from a woman in her seventies with acute or convalescent COVID-19.

The genes are TRBV14 and TRBJ2-1; the D gene is possibly TRBD1 (6 bases). The CDR3 length is 17 residues. Germline CDR1 is SGHDN and CDR2 is FVKESK. Trimming removed 1 base from V and 1 base from J, with 14 bases in between. The CDR3 sequence is CASSQVRDTQSYNEQFF. In DNA, the CDR3 is TGTGCCAGCAGCCAAGTACGGGACACTCAGTCCTACAATGAGCAGTTCTTC.

V gene TRBV6-6 combines with J gene TRBJ1-2, with TRBD1 matching 9 bases. The germline V gene has CDR1 MNHNY and CDR2 SVGAGI (reference sequence). The CDR3 runs to 15 residues. J lost 2 bases, V lost 6 bases, and 7 bases had no gene match. In DNA, the CDR3 is TGTGCCAGCAGCAGCACCGGGACAGGGAACTATGGCTACACCTTC. Translation gives CASSSTGTGNYGYTF.

This chain connects TRBV6-2 or TRBV6-3 to TRBJ1-6, with TRBD1 matching 11 bases. CDR3 length equals 16 residues. V lost 6 bases to trimming and J lost 7 bases; unmatched junction nucleotides: 8. The germline V gene encodes CDR1 MNHEY and CDR2 SVGEGT. This chain's CDR3 is CASSSDRGRPNSPLHF. The DNA for the CDR3 is TGTGCCAGCAGCTCGGACAGGGGGCGCCCAAATTCACCCCTCCACTTT.

This CDR3 is CASTGTGTQETQYF. The CDR3 coding sequence is TGTGCCAGCACCGGCACAGGGACCCAAGAGACCCAGTACTTC. The chain couples TRBV28 to TRBJ2-5; perhaps TRBD1 as D (6 bases). The CDR3 has 14 amino acids. V gave up 7 bases and J gave up 1 base, with 13 bases separating them. Germline V gene lookup returns CDR1 MDHEN and CDR2 SYDVKM.

The rearrangement uses TRBV29-1 and TRBJ1-4; the match to TRBD1 covers 8 bases. The CDR3 runs to 13 residues. Germline V CDR1 and CDR2: SQVTM, ANQGSEA. V lost 4 bases and J lost 7; bases outside the gene matches: 5. This chain's CDR3 is CSVGRGTGEKLFF. CDR3 DNA sequence: TGCAGCGTTGGGAGGGGGACAGGTGAAAAACTGTTTTTT.

This clone has only one observation. The chain links TRBV5-5 to TRBJ1-1, with 9 bases lining up with TRBD1. CDR3 length equals 13 residues. Germline-derived CDR1 and CDR2 are SGHKS and YYEKEE (reference sequence). Germline trimming cut 4 bases from V and 8 bases from J; bases unmatched to any gene: 6. In DNA, the CDR3 is TGTGCCAGCAGCGCGGGACAGGGAAGGGAAGCTTTCTTT. It codes for CASSAGQGREAFF.

This clone was counted a single time. The J gene is TRBJ1-3, the V gene TRBV5-8, with TRBD1 matching 8 bases. Germline CDR1 and CDR2: SGHTS and YDEGEE. With V trimmed by 3 bases and J by 6 bases, 11 bases remained unmatched. The CDR3 contains 16 residues. DNA of the CDR3: TGTGCCAGCAGCTCGAGGACAGGGCAGGGGGAAAACACCATATATTTT. This gives the protein CASSSRTGQGENTIYF.

This clone was seen a single time. The chain links TRBV19 to TRBJ1-1, with D unresolved. V was trimmed by 3 bases and J by 5 bases, leaving 13 bases between them. The CDR3 extends over 14 amino acids. Germline assignment: CDR1 LNHDA and CDR2 SQIVND (reference sequence). The CDR3 loop reads CASSIGTRGTEAFF. The CDR3 bases are TGTGCCAGTAGTATTGGCACCCGGGGAACTGAAGCTTTCTTT.

The chain recombines TRBV19 with TRBJ1-5, with D possibly TRBD1 on 5 matching bases. This CDR3 region has 14 residues. The V end was cut by 5 bases, the J end by 5 bases, with 13 bases between. The germline CDR1 and CDR2 sequences are LNHDA and SQIVND (reference sequence). CDR3 sequence (DNA): TGTGCCAGTAGTGCGTGGGTAGGGGATCAGCCCCAGCATTTT. Encoded protein: CASSAWVGDQPQHF.

This chain connects TRBV7-8 to TRBJ2-5; D is perhaps TRBD1 (5 bases). CDR1 and CDR2 (germline): SGHVS, FQNEAQ. The CDR3 has 13 residues. V dropped 1 base and J dropped 3 bases, with 6 bases sitting between them. CDR3 residues: CASSLVREETQYF. The CDR3 DNA reads TGTGCCAGCAGCTTAGTCAGGGAAGAGACCCAGTACTTC.

The V call is TRBV9, the J call TRBJ2-2, with D possibly being TRBD2 (5 bases). CDR1 SGDLS and CDR2 YYNGEE come from the germline V gene. The CDR3 runs to 13 residues. Trimming removed 4 bases at V and 1 base at J, with 5 bases between. The CDR3 bases are TGTGCCAGCAGCCGGGGGAACACCGGGGAGCTGTTTTTT. Residues: CASSRGNTGELFF.

The rearrangement uses TRBV15 and TRBJ1-5; D gene ambiguous. Germline lookup yields CDR1 LNHNV and CDR2 YYDKDF (reference sequence). V shed 1 base and J shed 0 bases, with 7 bases lying between them. The CDR3 loop spans 15 amino acids. The CDR3 here is CATSRGSNSNQPQHF. For the CDR3, the DNA is TGTGCCACCAGCAGAGGCAGTAATAGCAATCAGCCCCAGCATTTT.

The chain carries TRBV18 and TRBJ2-1; no reliable D call. The CDR3 runs to 15 residues. Germline-derived CDR1 and CDR2 are KGHSH and LQKENI. V gave up 1 base and J gave up 10 bases, with 17 bases separating them. The CDR3 DNA is TGTGCCAGCTCACCACGCGCTGACTCGTTCGGCGAGCAGTTCTTC. Translated: CASSPRADSFGEQFF.

Here the CDR3 DNA reads TGCGCCAGCAGCCAAGATTTTGCAGGGTTTTACTCTGGGGCCAACGTCCTGACTTTC. Encoded protein: CASSQDFAGFYSGANVLTF. This sequence joins TRBV4-3 and TRBJ2-6; D perhaps matches TRBD1 (5 bases). CDR1 and CDR2 from the germline V gene are LGHNA and YSLEER. V lost 0 bases and J 0 bases, leaving 15 bases between the germline ends. The CDR3 spans 19 residues.

The chain combines TRBV3-1 (or the pseudogene TRBV3-2) with TRBJ2-5, with TRBD1 identical over 7 bases. This CDR3 is built from 16 residues. Germline V gives CDR1 LGHDT, CDR2 YNNKEL (reference sequence). V gave up 3 bases and J gave up 1 base; unmatched junction bases: 8. The CDR3 sequence is CASSHCRDSGQETQYF. The CDR3 nucleotides are TGTGCCAGCAGCCATTGCCGGGACAGTGGCCAAGAGACCCAGTACTTC.

The rearrangement uses TRBV4-2 and TRBJ2-2; possibly TRBD1 for D (7 bases). The germline CDR1 and CDR2 sequences are LGHNA and YNFKEQ. The CDR3 is 15 residues long. Trimming cost V 0 bases and J 10 bases, with 15 bases left between them. The CDR3 spells CASSQDQGGGVELFF. The CDR3 DNA reads as TGTGCCAGCAGCCAAGATCAGGGGGGAGGAGTGGAGCTGTTTTTT.

The chain couples TRBV7-9 to TRBJ2-1, with D possibly TRBD2 on 5 matching bases. Trimming took off 8 bases at V and 7 bases at J, with 15 bases between the two ends. The CDR3 runs to 13 residues. The germline V gene has CDR1 SEHNR and CDR2 FQNEAQ (reference sequence). Written as DNA, the CDR3 is TGTGCCAGCTTGCCGGGGAGCCTAAATGAGCAGTTCTTC. Its protein is CASLPGSLNEQFF. Supplemented by reference TRBV7-9 and TRBJ2-1, the full variable domain reads DTGVSQNPRHKITKRGQNVTFRCDPISEHNRLYWYRQTLGQGPEFLTYFQNEAQLEKSRLLSDRFSAERPKGSFSTLEIQRTEQGDSAMYLCASLPGSLNEQFFGPGTRLTVL.

The chain joins TRBV5-5 to TRBJ1-6; tentative D call: TRBD1 (6 bases). CDR1 is SGHKS, CDR2 YYEKEE, per germline (reference sequence). The V end lost 4 bases, the J end lost 9 bases, and 20 bases lay between the germline ends. This CDR3 is 16 amino acids long. The CDR3 sequence: CASSPPVTGAGSPLHF. CDR3 nucleotides: TGTGCCAGCAGCCCCCCCGTGACAGGCGCAGGTTCACCCCTCCACTTT. Filled out from reference TRBV5-5 and TRBJ1-6, the complete variable domain reads DAGVTQSPTHLIKTRGQQVTLRCSPISGHKSVSWYQQVLGQGPQFIFQYYEKEERGRGNFPDRFSARQFPNYSSELNVNALLLGDSALYLCASSPPVTGAGSPLHFGNGTRLTVT.

This rearrangement joins TRBV9 to TRBJ1-6; D is ambiguous. The V gene's germline CDR1 is SGDLS and CDR2 YYNGEE. V lost 0 bases, J lost 7 bases, and 8 bases lay in between. The CDR3 consists of 14 residues. The CDR3 sequence: CASSVEPPNSPLHF. CDR3 sequence (DNA): TGTGCCAGCAGCGTAGAGCCCCCGAATTCACCCCTCCACTTT.

The chain uses TRBV7-8 and TRBJ2-2; D might be TRBD2 (6 bases). This CDR3 has 17 amino acids. Trimming shortened V by 0 bases and J by 5 bases, and 16 bases separated the two germline ends. CDR1 and CDR2 from the germline V gene are SGHVS and FQNEAQ. The CDR3 DNA follows: TGTGCCAGCAGCTTAGCAAATGGGGGAGGAGGTACCGGGGAGCTGTTTTTT. This translates into CASSLANGGGGTGELFF. Variable domain in full (rest from reference TRBV7-8 and TRBJ2-2): GAGVSQSPRYKVAKRGQDVALRCDPISGHVSLFWYQQALGQGPEFLTYFQNEAQLDKSGLPSDRFFAERPEGSVSTLKIQRTQQEDSAVYLCASSLANGGGGTGELFFGEGSRLTVL.

The chain is built from TRBV6-5 and TRBJ1-5; weak D call: TRBD1 (6 bases). Deletions cut 10 bases from V and 3 bases from J, with 16 bases between. The CDR3 extends over 14 amino acids. Germline lookup yields CDR1 MNHEY and CDR2 SVGAGI. The CDR3 loop is CATGKTGLNQPQHF. The CDR3 DNA reads TGTGCCACCGGCAAGACAGGCCTCAATCAGCCCCAGCATTTT.

J is TRBJ2-7 and V is TRBV6-5, with D possibly being TRBD2 (5 bases). V gave up 8 bases and J gave up 2 bases, with 13 bases separating them. The CDR3 consists of 13 residues. Germline values: CDR1 MNHEY, CDR2 SVGAGI. CDR3 residues: CASLGRDTYEQYV. The CDR3 DNA is TGTGCCAGCCTAGGACGGGATACCTACGAGCAGTACGTC.

The J gene is TRBJ1-4, the V gene TRBV5-1, with unresolved D. The germline gives CDR1 SGHRS, CDR2 YFSETQ. The CDR3 covers 14 residues. The V end was cut by 0 bases, the J end by 4 bases, with 7 bases between. CDR3 nucleotide sequence: TGCGCCAGCAGCTTGGCGGGGAATAATGAAAAACTGTTTTTT. This codes for CASSLAGNNEKLFF.

V gene TRBV7-9 combines with J gene TRBJ2-4; 8 positions match TRBD1. V was pared by 3 bases and J by 8 bases, with 3 bases of the junction left unmatched. The CDR3 has 13 residues. Germline-derived CDR1 and CDR2 are SEHNR and FQNEAQ (reference sequence). CDR3 in DNA: TGTGCCAGCAGCTTCTCAGGGGGCGACATTCAGTACTTC. Protein sequence: CASSFSGGDIQYF.

The chain uses TRBV18 and TRBJ2-6; D may be TRBD2 (6 bases). The CDR3 length is 18 residues. The V gene lost 4 bases and the J gene lost 0 bases, with 16 bases spanning the gap. Looked up from germline, CDR1 is KGHSH and CDR2 is LQKENI. This chain's CDR3 is CASSLQGLKHSGANVLTF. CDR3 coding DNA: TGTGCCAGCTCACTTCAGGGACTGAAACACTCTGGGGCCAACGTCCTGACTTTC.

The chain uses TRBV9 and TRBJ2-5, with TRBD1 matching 10 bases. Looked up from germline, CDR1 is SGDLS and CDR2 is YYNGEE. V gave up 3 bases and J gave up 1 base; unmatched junction bases: 3. The CDR3 has 15 residues. The CDR3 here is CASSGRDRGQETQYF. The DNA of the CDR3 is TGTGCCAGCAGCGGTCGGGACAGGGGCCAAGAGACCCAGTACTTC.

This chain connects TRBV30 to TRBJ2-3; 7 nucleotides match TRBD2. V was clipped by 3 bases and J by 4 bases; unmatched bases: 10. The CDR3 covers 15 residues. CDR1 GTSNPN and CDR2 SVGIG come from the germline V gene (reference sequence). CDR3 nucleotides: TGTGCCTGGAGGCGGATTGGGGGGGGTTCAGATACGCAGTATTTT. It specifies CAWRRIGGGSDTQYF.

By sample share, this clone is medium-sized. The V gene is TRBV7-8, the J gene TRBJ2-3; 9 bases fit TRBD1. Germline V CDR1 and CDR2: SGHVS, FQNEAQ. The V and J ends lost 2 bases and 0 bases, in that order; junction bases with no gene match: 12. This CDR3 region has 19 residues. CDR3 amino acids: CASSLPWTGEKRSTDTQYF. CDR3 sequence (DNA): TGTGCCAGCAGCTTACCCTGGACAGGGGAGAAGAGGAGCACAGATACGCAGTATTTT.